In this sample, the clone carrying this TCR beta chain turned up once. The germline V gene has CDR1 MGHRA and CDR2 YSYEKL. CDR3 length equals 15 residues. The germline V and J ends were trimmed by 1 base and 2 bases, with 10 bases remaining between them. The data were taken from a study of blood T cell repertoires in COVID-19. As for the study in general: The study drew acute and convalescent COVID-19 samples from the United States, Italy and Spain. From T cells, B-cell-depleted T cells, or PBMCs came the material, which was cDNA or gDNA.

Per the original data handling: Reference gene primer amplification gave nucleated cell count estimates. Data came from immunoSEQ multiplex PCR; TCRdb stores just in-frame clones and leaves some out. V, J and clone size are taken as reported in that table, and D and trimming were inferred from the DNA itself. The sample has some 80,000 clones; 80% are singletons. This rearrangement joins TRBV4-1 to TRBJ2-3; no clear D gene. The sequenced sample was peripheral blood. The clonotype originates from a middle-aged woman with active or convalescent COVID-19. DNA of the CDR3: TGCGCCAGCAGCCAAGGGCAGTATTACACAGATACGCAGTATTTT. This translates into CASSQGQYYTDTQYF.